This paragraph covers one T cell receptor beta chain sequence. What it recognizes is unknown. The sample originates from a study of CD8+ T cells in alopecia areata. General study findings and limits: When scalp samples are sequenced, resident alphabeta T cells of normal skin are also captured. Higher clonality and more expanded CD8+ clones appeared in lesional than normal scalp. In patients, TCRs were shared less clearly than in mice, and HLA may possibly be involved.

cDNA reverse transcribed from extracted RNA served as the sequencing template. The repertoire was sequenced with immunoSEQ multiplex PCR; TCRdb's copy has only in-frame clones and lacks some. The table includes about 150,000 clones, around two thirds detected once. Isolation of CD4+ and CD8+ T cells from PBMCs was achieved by sorting. Trimming left V 3 bases short and J 0 bases short, with 13 bases between. The germline V gene encodes CDR1 LGHNT and CDR2 FRNRAP. The CDR3 contains 16 residues. V is TRBV12-5 and J is TRBJ2-3, with D perhaps matching TRBD1 or TRBD2 (6 bases each). The specimen was CD8+ T cells sorted from blood. This TCR came from a human donor in good health. This chain's CDR3 is CASGLLGGTSTDTQYF. The CDR3 DNA is TGTGCTAGTGGTTTATTGGGGGGCACAAGCACAGATACGCAGTATTTT.